What follows is one T cell receptor beta chain and its context. Its target is unknown. The CDR3 totals 15 residues. Germline CDR1 is MGHDK and CDR2 is SYGVNS. Trimming took 2 bases from V and 1 from J, leaving 6 bases between them. The data originate from a study of cytomegalovirus exposure and HLA in healthy donors. Regarding the study as a whole: Reports credit the classifier with highly specific, highly sensitive diagnosis of cytomegalovirus status. A few CMV-associated chains proved CMV antigen-specific in vitro. TRBV6-2, TRBV6-3 and some other V segments were unresolvable in 87-base-pair reads.

Researchers ran the PCR with 60 Vbeta and 13 Jbeta primers. The data were produced by immunoSEQ multiplex PCR, yet TCRdb's version contains in-frame clones alone and is incomplete. The table lists over 50,000 clones, roughly 83% of them singletons. V gene TRBV25-1 combines with J gene TRBJ2-6; D may be TRBD1 (5 bases). Source material: PBMCs. The receptor's source is a middle-aged man in good health and CMV-seronegative. CDR3 sequence (DNA): TGTGCCAGCAGTGAACCAGGGTCTGGGGCCAACGTCCTGACTTTC. Amino acid sequence: CASSEPGSGANVLTF. Complete variable domain (other parts from reference TRBV25-1 and TRBJ2-6): EADIYQTPRYLVIGTGKKITLECSQTMGHDKMYWYQQDPGMELHLIHYSYGVNSTEKGDLSSESTVSRIRTEHFPLTLESARPSHTSQYLCASSEPGSGANVLTFGAGSRLTVL.